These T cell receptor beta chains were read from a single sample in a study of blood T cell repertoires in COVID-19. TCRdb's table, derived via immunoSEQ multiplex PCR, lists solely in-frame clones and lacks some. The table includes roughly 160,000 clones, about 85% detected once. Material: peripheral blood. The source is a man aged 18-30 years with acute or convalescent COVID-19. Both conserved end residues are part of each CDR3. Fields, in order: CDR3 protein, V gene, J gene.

cdr3_aa: CASSVEVTGEGPGELFF
v_call: TRBV9
j_call: TRBJ2-2

cdr3_aa: CAWSVHREQTQYF
v_call: TRBV30
j_call: TRBJ2-5

cdr3_aa: CATSQGAVGYTF
v_call: TRBV24-1
j_call: TRBJ1-2

cdr3_aa: CASSPLSGPTDTQYF
v_call: TRBV5-5
j_call: TRBJ2-3

cdr3_aa: CASRAFMNTEAFF
v_call: TRBV25-1
j_call: TRBJ1-1

cdr3_aa: CASSQGTGAQETQYF
v_call: TRBV7-6
j_call: TRBJ2-5

cdr3_aa: CASSLVGTGLSEQFF
v_call: TRBV5-1
j_call: TRBJ2-1

cdr3_aa: CASSVIRTGGTPNYGYTF
v_call: TRBV7-9
j_call: TRBJ1-2

cdr3_aa: CAIRGNYGYTF
v_call: TRBV28
j_call: TRBJ1-2

cdr3_aa: CASGGQGHSYGYTF
v_call: TRBV12-5
j_call: TRBJ1-2

cdr3_aa: CASTPGGGAAEKLFF
v_call: TRBV28
j_call: TRBJ1-4

cdr3_aa: CASSYHSYEQYF
v_call: TRBV5-1
j_call: TRBJ2-7

cdr3_aa: CSVEDHRGSGYTF
v_call: TRBV29-1
j_call: TRBJ1-2

cdr3_aa: CASSFSVSGGAAEQYF
v_call: TRBV5-1
j_call: TRBJ2-7

cdr3_aa: CASSTSGQETQYF
v_call: TRBV19
j_call: TRBJ2-5

cdr3_aa: CASTGGGQVTDTQYF
v_call: TRBV2
j_call: TRBJ2-3

cdr3_aa: CASSTGTGGEYTQYF
v_call: TRBV5-8
j_call: TRBJ2-3

cdr3_aa: CASTQRGSSKNTEAFF
v_call: TRBV7-9
j_call: TRBJ1-1

cdr3_aa: CASSDRTGVNEQYF
v_call: TRBV25-1
j_call: TRBJ2-7

cdr3_aa: CASRTGTANYGYTF
v_call: TRBV27
j_call: TRBJ1-2

cdr3_aa: CASSPWRGGPMGAFF
v_call: TRBV6-6
j_call: TRBJ1-1

cdr3_aa: CASSLAGGSYEQYF
v_call: TRBV11-2
j_call: TRBJ2-7

cdr3_aa: CSVGQANTEAFF
v_call: TRBV29-1
j_call: TRBJ1-1

cdr3_aa: CASSQNPPLYEQYF
v_call: TRBV7-9
j_call: TRBJ2-7

cdr3_aa: CASNPRTGVNTEAFF
v_call: TRBV2
j_call: TRBJ1-1

cdr3_aa: CASSTGNQPQHF
v_call: TRBV27
j_call: TRBJ1-5

cdr3_aa: CASSARLAGGIRGTGELFF
v_call: TRBV11-2
j_call: TRBJ2-2

cdr3_aa: CASSEEGGPQHF
v_call: TRBV2
j_call: TRBJ1-5

cdr3_aa: CSELAGSSYNEQFF
v_call: TRBV29-1
j_call: TRBJ2-1

cdr3_aa: CASSEGLAGGFMEQFF
v_call: TRBV6-1
j_call: TRBJ2-1

cdr3_aa: CASSPGTQNTEAFF
v_call: TRBV18
j_call: TRBJ1-1

cdr3_aa: CASSEGGYTDTQYF
v_call: TRBV7-2
j_call: TRBJ2-3

cdr3_aa: CASQGFSSTDTQYF
v_call: TRBV6-5
j_call: TRBJ2-3

cdr3_aa: CASSVNSLTSDTQYF
v_call: TRBV9
j_call: TRBJ2-3

cdr3_aa: CASSEPGLAESTDTQYF
v_call: TRBV10-1
j_call: TRBJ2-3

cdr3_aa: CASSLIYSGGADTQYF
v_call: TRBV7-2
j_call: TRBJ2-3

cdr3_aa: CASSSGTGFDQPQHF
v_call: TRBV27
j_call: TRBJ1-5

cdr3_aa: CASSLDLRETQYF
v_call: TRBV7-9
j_call: TRBJ2-5

cdr3_aa: CASSLEGRGNEQFF
v_call: TRBV5-1
j_call: TRBJ2-1

cdr3_aa: CASSLGAMGGMGTDTQYF
v_call: TRBV7-8
j_call: TRBJ2-3